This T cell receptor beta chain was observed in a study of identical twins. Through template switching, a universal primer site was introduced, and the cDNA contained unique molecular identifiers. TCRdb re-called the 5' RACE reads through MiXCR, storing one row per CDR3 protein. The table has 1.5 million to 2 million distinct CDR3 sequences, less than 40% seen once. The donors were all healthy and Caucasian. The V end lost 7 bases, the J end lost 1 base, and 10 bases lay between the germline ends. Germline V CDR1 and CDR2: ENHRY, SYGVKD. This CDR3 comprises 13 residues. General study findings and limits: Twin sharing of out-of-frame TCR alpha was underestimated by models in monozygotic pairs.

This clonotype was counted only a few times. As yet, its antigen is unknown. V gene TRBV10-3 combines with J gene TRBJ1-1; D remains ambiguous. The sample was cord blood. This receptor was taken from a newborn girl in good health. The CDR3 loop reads CAIMVKENTEAFF. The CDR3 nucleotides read TGTGCCATCATGGTCAAGGAGAACACTGAAGCTTTCTTT.